A selection of T cell receptor beta chains follows, all from one sample in a study of T cells in Graves' hyperthyroidism and ophthalmopathy. In TCRdb, the multiplex PCR reads were re-called with MiXCR into one record per CDR3 protein. The sample lists some 400,000 distinct CDR3 sequences; approximately 13% were seen once. Sequenced material: blood. These receptors all come from a man aged 25 to 40 with Graves' hyperthyroidism that later progressed to Graves' ophthalmopathy. CDR3s include the opening cysteine and the closing phenylalanine or tryptophan. The D gene is left open where the match is weak. Rows give clone size only sometimes, using once, few, many, or a class for an expanded clone.

TRBV15	TRBJ1-3	TRBD1	-	TGTGCCACCAGCCCTTACCCCCTCCGTGACAGGGGTGGAAACACCATATATTTT	CATSPYPLRDRGGNTIYF
TRBV9	TRBJ2-2	-	few	TGTGCCAGCAGCGTTAGGCGTAGGGCGAACACCGGGGAGCTGTTTTTT	CASSVRRRANTGELFF
TRBV11-2	TRBJ2-7	TRBD1	many	TGTGCCAGCAGCTGGGCCGGGACAGGGATCTACGAGCAGTACTTC	CASSWAGTGIYEQYF
TRBV6-1	TRBJ1-2	-	many	TGTGCCAGCACAAACCCCCTCAGCCTCCCCTATGGCTACACCTTC	CASTNPLSLPYGYTF
TRBV20-1	TRBJ1-2	TRBD1	many	TGCAGTGCAGCGGGACAGGGAGGTGGCTACACCTTC	CSAAGQGGGYTF
TRBV7-3	TRBJ1-1	TRBD1	many	TGTGCCAGCAGCGCTACAGGGGGGAACACTGAAGCTTTCTTT	CASSATGGNTEAFF
TRBV18	TRBJ1-1	TRBD1	-	TGTGCCAGCTCACCACCGGACAGGCCGAACACTGAAGCTTTCTTT	CASSPPDRPNTEAFF
TRBV24-1	TRBJ1-5	-	many	TGTGCCACCAGTGACACCAATCAGCCCCAGCATTTT	CATSDTNQPQHF
TRBV24-1	TRBJ2-3	TRBD2	many	TGTGCCACCAGTATACGCGCGCGGGGGGGCCTTCCAGATACGCAGTATTTT	CATSIRARGGLPDTQYF
TRBV7-9	TRBJ1-4	TRBD1	many	TGTGCCAGCAGCTTAGAGGGGGCTGGGGAAAAACTGTTTTTT	CASSLEGAGEKLFF
TRBV12-3/TRBV12-4	TRBJ1-5	-	many	TGTGCCAGCAGCATCGACAGGAGCAATCAGCCCCAGCATTTT	CASSIDRSNQPQHF
TRBV6-1	TRBJ2-1	TRBD2	few	TGTGCCACACTTAGCGGGGGGTTAAATGAGCAGTTCTTC	CATLSGGLNEQFF
TRBV19	TRBJ1-5	-	many	TGTGCCAGTACCAGGGCTAGCAATCAGCCCCAGCATTTT	CASTRASNQPQHF
TRBV12-3/TRBV12-4	TRBJ2-3	TRBD2	many	TGTGCCAGCAGCTTAACTAGCGCAGATACGCAGTATTTT	CASSLTSADTQYF
TRBV5-1	TRBJ2-2	TRBD2	-	TGCGCCAGCAGTCTTAGCGGGGAACACCGGGAGCTGTTTTTT	CASSLSGEHRELFF
TRBV28	TRBJ1-6	TRBD1	few	TGTGCCAGCAGCCAAGGACAGGGCCATTCACCCCTCCACTTT	CASSQGQGHSPLHF
TRBV3-1	TRBJ2-2	TRBD1	many	TGTGCCAGCAGCCGGGGACAGCACACCGGGGAGCTGTTTTTT	CASSRGQHTGELFF
TRBV7-2	TRBJ2-1	TRBD2	many	TGTGCCAGCATCCAGGGGACTAGCGGCTACAATGAGCAGTTCTTC	CASIQGTSGYNEQFF
TRBV18	TRBJ2-5	-	many	TGTGCCAGCTCACCCAAAGAGACCCAGTACTTC	CASSPKETQYF
TRBV19	TRBJ2-7	TRBD1	-	TGTGCCAGTAGCCTCCCGGGACAGAAGCACGAGCAGTACTTC	CASSLPGQKHEQYF
TRBV6-1	TRBJ1-2	-	few	TGTGCCAGCAGTGTTTTGCAGGGGATAAACTATGGCTACACCTTC	CASSVLQGINYGYTF
TRBV4-1	TRBJ2-1	TRBD2	-	TGCGCCAGCAGCCAGTCGACTAGCGGGGGGGAGCAGTTCTTC	CASSQSTSGGEQFF
TRBV12-3/TRBV12-4	TRBJ2-6	-	-	TGTGCCAGCAGTTTTTTTCCCCAGGGCCCCGCTGGGGCCAACGTCCTGACTTTC	CASSFFPQGPAGANVLTF
TRBV10-3	TRBJ1-1	-	-	TGTGCCATCAGTGTGCGGGGGGAAACTGAAGCTTTCTTT	CAISVRGETEAFF
TRBV5-1	TRBJ2-3	TRBD2	many	TGCGCCAGCAGCTTGGTCCCGGGACTAGCGGTGGGCACAGATACGCAGTATTTT	CASSLVPGLAVGTDTQYF
TRBV9	TRBJ1-3	-	once	TGTGCCAGCAGCTCCGGGGCGGGAAACACCATATATTTT	CASSSGAGNTIYF
TRBV10-3	TRBJ1-4	-	few	TGTGCCATCAGTGAGGTTTGGACAGCAACTAATGAAAAACTGTTTTTT	CAISEVWTATNEKLFF
TRBV3-1	TRBJ1-2	-	many	TGTGCCAGCAGAAAGAACTATGGCTACACCTTC	CASRKNYGYTF
TRBV5-6	TRBJ1-1	TRBD1	many	TGTGCCAGCAGCCCGAGACAGGGGGCGCAAAACACTGAAGCTTTCTTT	CASSPRQGAQNTEAFF
TRBV5-1	TRBJ2-1	-	-	TGCGCCAGCAGCCTTCTGCGGGACAATGAGCAGTTCTTC	CASSLLRDNEQFF
TRBV12-3/TRBV12-4	TRBJ2-4	-	many	TGTGCCAGCAGTCTCGGACTAGCCAAAAACATTCAGTACTTC	CASSLGLAKNIQYF
TRBV5-8	TRBJ2-2	TRBD1	-	TGTGCCAGCAGCATGACAGGGTGGGGCACCGGGGAGCTGTTTTTT	CASSMTGWGTGELFF
TRBV18	TRBJ1-1	-	many	TGTGCCAGCTCACCACCGACGGGACATCCGGCTTTCTTT	CASSPPTGHPAFF
TRBV28	TRBJ1-1	-	many	TGTGCCAGCAGGTGGTCGTGGGAGCCTTCCACTGAAGCTTTCTTT	CASRWSWEPSTEAFF
TRBV9	TRBJ2-7	-	many	TGTGCCAGCAGCGGAGTCGGCGAGCAGTACTTC	CASSGVGEQYF
TRBV12-3/TRBV12-4	TRBJ1-5	-	few	TGTGCCAGCAAAGTGGGGGGAGGACAGCCCCAGCATTTT	CASKVGGGQPQHF
TRBV20-1	TRBJ1-6	-	many	TGCAGCAGACCAGGGGACGATAATTCACCCCTCCACTTT	CSRPGDDNSPLHF
TRBV24-1	TRBJ2-3	-	-	TGTGCCACCAGTGATGACAGGAGCACAGATACGCAGTATTTT	CATSDDRSTDTQYF
TRBV28	TRBJ1-1	-	many	TGTGCCAGCAGTTTACCAAAGGGGAACACTGAAGCTTTCTTT	CASSLPKGNTEAFF
TRBV2	TRBJ2-7	TRBD2	-	TGTGCCAGCAGTGTCGGGACTAGCAACTACGAGCAGTACTTC	CASSVGTSNYEQYF
TRBV7-8	TRBJ1-5	-	many	TGTGCCAGCAGCATAGGGCAGGGGCTTCGAAATCAGCCCCAGCATTTT	CASSIGQGLRNQPQHF
TRBV5-1	TRBJ2-7	-	-	TGCGCCAGCAGCTTGGACGGGTTGCTCTACGAGCAGTACTTC	CASSLDGLLYEQYF
TRBV6-2/TRBV6-3	TRBJ2-5	TRBD2	many	TGTGCCAGCAGTTACTCGACGTTCGGTAGCGGGGGGCAAGAGACCCAGTACTTC	CASSYSTFGSGGQETQYF
TRBV15	TRBJ1-5	TRBD1	-	TGTGCCACCAGCACCAACAGGGGGAGCCAGCCCCAGCATTTT	CATSTNRGSQPQHF
TRBV5-6	TRBJ1-5	-	-	TGTGCCAGCAGTTTTGGGGCGAATAGCAATCATCCCCAGCATTTT	CASSFGANSNHPQHF
TRBV11-2	TRBJ2-5	TRBD2	many	TGTGCCAGCAGCCGATACGTAGCGGGTGGAGAGACCCAGTACTTC	CASSRYVAGGETQYF
TRBV24-1	TRBJ2-6	TRBD1	many	TGTGCCACCGACAGGGGGGGGGCCAACGTCCTGACTTTC	CATDRGGANVLTF
TRBV7-8	TRBJ2-3	-	many	TGTGCCAGCAGCTTAGCCGGCGCTAGCACAGATACGCAGTATTTT	CASSLAGASTDTQYF